This T cell receptor beta chain comes out of a study of OX40 agonist ivuxolimab in advanced cancers. In the study overall: Participants averaged about 66 years of age (range about 23 to 80) and were around 83% male. Of the participants, 40% had some prior anti-PD-1, anti-PD-L1 or anti-CTLA-4 therapy, which was allowed.

The repertoire was sequenced with immunoSEQ multiplex PCR; TCRdb's copy has only in-frame clones and lacks some. Among 45,000 to 55,000 clones listed, 84% were seen once. Germline V gene lookup returns CDR1 DFQATT and CDR2 SNEGSKA (reference sequence). This CDR3 has 11 amino acids. The V and J ends lost 6 bases and 7 bases respectively, with 12 bases between them. Autoimmune disease history or systemic immunosuppression disqualified patients. The sequence derives from an adult with an advanced solid tumor such as melanoma, head and neck, liver or kidney cancer. Here the sequenced sample was CD4+ or CD8+ T cells sorted from blood, taken in a trial of the OX40 agonist ivuxolimab. V is TRBV20-1 and J is TRBJ1-2; possibly TRBD1 for D (6 bases). The CDR3 is CSADQGPGYTF. The CDR3 region has the DNA TGCAGTGCCGACCAGGGGCCTGGCTACACCTTC.